These 20 T cell receptor beta chains came from one sample sequenced in a study of shared clonotypes between healthy human individuals. The data were produced by immunoSEQ multiplex PCR, yet TCRdb's version contains in-frame clones alone and is incomplete. The sample includes about 2,500,000 clones, approximately 92% seen only once; the top ten take 0.14%. The sequenced sample consisted of naive CD4+ T cells sorted from blood. Subset indicated: CD45RA+ positively selected. These receptors were obtained from a man between 18 and 35 years old in good health.

To note about this clone: Within the sample, other DNA sequences also encode this same CDR3. The genes are TRBV18 and TRBJ2-2; D ambiguous. CDR1 is KGHSH, CDR2 LQKENI, per germline. Trimming removed 6 bases at V and 0 bases at J, with 11 bases between. The CDR3 is 15 residues long. The chain's CDR3 is CASSLGATNTGELFF. The CDR3 bases are TGTGCCAGCTCGTTAGGAGCCACGAACACCGGGGAGCTGTTTTTT.

The chain has TRBV29-1 and TRBJ2-1, with 8 bases lining up with TRBD2. The CDR3 runs 15 residues. Germline V gives CDR1 SQVTM, CDR2 ANQGSEA. Losses at the gene ends were 6 bases for V and 5 bases for J; bases not matched to a gene: 12. The CDR3 is CSVKPRLAQDNEQFF. The CDR3 DNA is TGCAGCGTGAAACCTCGACTAGCGCAAGACAATGAGCAGTTCTTC.

The gene calls are TRBV6-6 and TRBJ1-2, with TRBD1 matching 7 bases. The V gene's germline CDR1 is MNHNY and CDR2 SVGAGI (reference sequence). The CDR3 length is 16 residues. With 7 bases clipped from V and 0 bases from J, the junction kept 11 bases outside the gene matches. CDR3 residues: CASTDPPGQPNYGYTF. CDR3 bases: TGTGCCAGCACCGACCCCCCGGGACAGCCTAACTATGGCTACACCTTC.

The chain links TRBV9 to TRBJ2-2, with a possible D match to TRBD1 (6 bases). The CDR3 runs to 16 residues. V lost 4 bases and J lost 0, with 13 bases in between. Germline CDR1 and CDR2: SGDLS and YYNGEE. CDR3 in amino acids: CASSKGGGPNTGELFF. The CDR3 coding sequence is TGTGCCAGCAGCAAAGGTGGGGGCCCGAACACCGGGGAGCTGTTTTTT. Full variable domain (remainder filled in from reference TRBV9 and TRBJ2-2): DSGVTQTPKHLITATGQRVTLRCSPRSGDLSVYWYQQSLDQGLQFLIQYYNGEERAKGNILERFSAQQFPDLHSELNLSSLELGDSALYFCASSKGGGPNTGELFFGEGSRLTVL.

The CDR3 sequence: CASSQKGNEREQYF. The CDR3, as DNA: TGTGCCAGCTCACAAAAAGGAAACGAAAGGGAGCAGTACTTC. The chain recombines TRBV18 with TRBJ2-7; no firm D call. Germline loops: CDR1 KGHSH, CDR2 LQKENI. The CDR3 contains 14 residues. V was clipped by 4 bases and J by 7 bases, with 17 bases between them.

CDR3 bases: TGTGCCAGCAGTAGGGCCACCGGGGACACTGAAGCTTTCTTT. Translation: CASSRATGDTEAFF. The chain links TRBV6-6 to TRBJ1-1; no clear D. The CDR3 has 14 residues. With 5 bases removed from V and 3 bases from J, the gap between germline ends came to 13 bases. Germline V gene sequence: CDR1 MNHNY, CDR2 SVGAGI (reference sequence).

This rearrangement joins TRBV18 to TRBJ1-1; D might be TRBD1 (6 bases). The CDR3 is 15 residues long. CDR1 and CDR2 (germline): KGHSH, LQKENI. Trimming took off 3 bases at V and 3 bases at J, with 14 bases between the two ends. The CDR3 protein is CASSPFQGSDTEAFF. DNA of the CDR3: TGTGCCAGCTCACCCTTTCAGGGGTCGGACACTGAAGCTTTCTTT.

This rearrangement joins TRBV12-5 to TRBJ1-2; D gene unclear. The CDR3 length is 13 residues. V gave up 3 bases and J gave up 8 bases, with 13 bases separating them. Germline CDR1 is LGHNT and CDR2 is FRNRAP. The CDR3 loop reads CASGFSGFGGYTF. The CDR3 DNA is TGTGCTAGTGGTTTCTCGGGGTTCGGAGGCTACACCTTC.

The CDR3 DNA reads as TGTGCCAGCAGCCCCAAGGAAAACACCGGGGAGCTGTTTTTT. Protein product: CASSPKENTGELFF. The chain couples TRBV11-2 to TRBJ2-2; D unclear. V was shortened by 5 bases and J by 2 bases, with 9 bases between the two germline ends. CDR3 length: 14 amino acids. The V gene's germline CDR1 is SGHAT and CDR2 FQNNGV.

This chain joins TRBV4-2 and TRBJ2-3; 8 nucleotides match TRBD2. The CDR3 sequence is 14 residues long. Germline loops: CDR1 LGHNA, CDR2 YNFKEQ. V gave up 4 bases and J gave up 4 bases; unmatched junction bases: 4. This CDR3 is CASSRGLESDTQYF. The CDR3 region has the DNA TGTGCCAGCAGCCGGGGACTAGAATCAGATACGCAGTATTTT.

This chain links TRBV7-3 with TRBJ2-3; D gene unclear. The CDR3 spans 13 residues. Germline V CDR1 and CDR2: SGHTA, FQGTGA. Trimming shortened V by 2 bases and J by 4 bases, and 7 bases separated the two germline ends. The CDR3 loop is CASSLVGSDTQYF. For the CDR3, the DNA is TGTGCCAGCAGCTTAGTTGGGTCAGATACGCAGTATTTT. Full variable domain (rest looked up from reference TRBV7-3 and TRBJ2-3): GAGVSQTPSNKVTEKGKYVELRCDPISGHTALYWYRQSLGQGPEFLIYFQGTGAADDSGLPNDRFFAVRPEGSVSTLKIQRTERGDSAVYLCASSLVGSDTQYFGPGTRLTVL.

In its sample, this clone was seen a few times. In the same sample, other DNA sequences code for this CDR3. The chain joins TRBV20-1 to TRBJ1-1; tentatively, D is TRBD1 (5 bases). Germline V gene sequence: CDR1 DFQATT, CDR2 SNEGSKA (reference sequence). The CDR3 runs to 11 residues. V was cut by 6 bases and J by 4 bases, with 9 bases left in between. The CDR3: CSARDGTEAFF. The CDR3 region has the DNA TGCAGTGCCCGGGACGGCACTGAAGCTTTCTTT.

This chain links TRBV6-5 with TRBJ1-2; D ambiguous. Per germline, CDR1 MNHEY and CDR2 SVGAGI. V shed 2 bases and J shed 4 bases, with 17 bases lying between them. The CDR3 is 16 amino acids. Here the CDR3 reads CASSYRPGEGAYGYTF. The CDR3 bases are TGTGCCAGCAGTTACCGGCCAGGTGAAGGAGCCTATGGCTACACCTTC.

This rearrangement joins TRBV10-2 to TRBJ2-3; TRBD2 matches at 8 bases. V shed 3 bases and J 5 bases; nucleotides not matched to a gene: 10. CDR3 length: 16 amino acids. CDR1 and CDR2 from the germline V gene are WSHSY and SAAADI. The CDR3 DNA is TGCGCCAGCAGTGAAAGGACTAGCTTTGCTGGAGATACGCAGTATTTT. This translates into CASSERTSFAGDTQYF.

The chain joins TRBV27 to TRBJ1-6; D remains ambiguous. Trimming stripped 7 bases from V and 8 bases from J, with 30 bases between. The CDR3 runs to 19 residues. The germline gives CDR1 MNHEY, CDR2 SMNVEV (reference sequence). The CDR3 bases are TGTGCCAGCACCAACAGTTTACGGGGTGCGCGGGGTGGTGATTCACCCCTCCACTTT. Encoded protein: CASTNSLRGARGGDSPLHF.

The chain uses TRBV10-3 and TRBJ2-7; D is possibly TRBD1 (6 bases). The germline V gene has CDR1 ENHRY and CDR2 SYGVKD. V was cut by 9 bases and J by 2 bases, with 17 bases left in between. This CDR3 contains 14 residues. The chain's CDR3 is CAISKGGTAYEQYF. The CDR3, as DNA: TGTGCCATTAGTAAAGGGGGAACGGCCTACGAGCAGTACTTC.

The CDR3 region is CASTGSQGLLEGYTF. The CDR3 bases are TGTGCCAGCACAGGATCACAGGGCCTACTAGAGGGCTACACCTTC. The V and J genes are TRBV18 and TRBJ1-2; D perhaps matches TRBD1 (6 bases). CDR3 length: 15 amino acids. The germline V gene has CDR1 KGHSH and CDR2 LQKENI. Deletions cut 8 bases from V and 8 bases from J, with 24 bases between.

The genes are TRBV9 and TRBJ2-5, with 11 bases aligning to TRBD2. CDR1 and CDR2 from the germline V gene are SGDLS and YYNGEE. Trimming at V came to 3 bases and at J to 1 base, leaving 8 bases not matched to a gene. CDR3 length: 17 amino acids. The CDR3 sequence is CASSEGGLAEPQETQYF. CDR3 DNA sequence: TGTGCCAGCAGCGAGGGGGGACTAGCGGAGCCCCAAGAGACCCAGTACTTC.

The rearrangement uses TRBV5-6 and TRBJ2-1; 11 bases fit TRBD2. The V gene's germline CDR1 is SGHDT and CDR2 YYEEEE. V lost 4 bases and J lost 9; bases outside the gene matches: 12. The CDR3 runs to 16 residues. The CDR3 nucleotides read TGTGCCAGCAGCCCGGACTTCGGGACTAGCGGAATTGAGCAGTTCTTC. It specifies CASSPDFGTSGIEQFF.

The chain is built from TRBV18 and TRBJ1-6, with 8 bases fitting TRBD1. CDR3 length: 15 amino acids. The junction had 7 bases not matched to a gene; V was cut back by 2 bases and J by 10 bases. From germline, CDR1 is KGHSH and CDR2 LQKENI. The CDR3 loop reads CASSPVTQGVSPLHF. The CDR3 DNA sequence: TGTGCCAGCTCACCAGTGACACAGGGGGTATCACCCCTCCACTTT.